What follows are 9 T cell receptor beta chains derived from one specimen sequenced in a study of T cells in women clearing cervical HPV infection. Assay: immunoSEQ multiplex PCR; the TCRdb copy retains only in-frame clones and omits some. The ten most abundant clones cover about 0.94% of a sample with 44,000 or so clones. Sequencing was done on a sample of blood buffy coat. These receptors all stem from a woman aged 18 to 75 with a cervical HPV16 infection that either progressed to CIN3+ or cleared (not recorded which).

CDR3 protein: CASSESIGDQGQETQYF. The part of the CDR3 DNA that was read is TGCGCCAGCAGTGAGTCAATAGGGGATCAGGGCCAAGAGACG. This chain joins TRBV10-1 and TRBJ2-3; D might be TRBD1 (5 bases). The read terminates 3 residues ahead of where the CDR3 ends, so the germline J gene completes it. CDR3 size: 17 residues. Germline V gene data show CDR1 as WNHNN and CDR2 as SYGVQD (reference sequence).

Comments on this clone: Read coverage stops 3 residues before the CDR3 terminus; the germline J gene supplies the remainder. The rearrangement links TRBV13 to TRBJ2-5, with 8 positions matching TRBD1. In germline, CDR1 is PRHDT, CDR2 FYEKMQ (reference sequence). Losses at the gene ends were 5 bases for V and 0 bases for J; bases not matched to a gene: 5. The CDR3 has 15 amino acids. CDR3 bases read: TGTGCCAGCAGCACCACAGGGGGAAACCAAGAGACC. Protein: CASSTTGGNQET. The CDR3 as a whole reads CASSTTGGNQETQYF.

About this clone: The sequence runs out 3 residues before the end of the CDR3; the remainder is reconstructed from the germline J gene. The chain couples TRBV10-3 to TRBJ2-2; maybe TRBD2 (5 bases). The CDR3 consists of 13 residues. CDR1 is ENHRY, CDR2 SYGVKD, per germline. The CDR3: CAISGKDGEKLFF. The covered CDR3 bases are TGTGCCATCAGTGGGAAGGACGGGGAGAAG.

Comments on this clone: The sequenced fragment ends 3 residues before the CDR3 boundary, so the rest is inferred from the germline J gene. V usage is TRBV5-4 and J usage is TRBJ2-1; 7 bases line up with TRBD1. Germline CDR1 is SGHNT and CDR2 is YYREEE (reference sequence). Trimming at V came to 2 bases and at J to 5 bases, leaving 4 bases not matched to a gene. The CDR3 has 14 residues. The CDR3 loop is CASSLNRGDNEQFF. Partial CDR3 DNA: TGTGCCAGCAGCTTAAACAGGGGAGACAATGAG.

About this clone itself: The read is 3 residues too short to cover the CDR3 end, so that end is filled in from the germline J gene. This chain links TRBV18 with TRBJ2-7, with TRBD2 matching over 7 bases. Per the germline V gene, CDR1 is KGHSH and CDR2 is LQKENI. This CDR3 contains 16 residues. V shed 4 bases and J 0 bases; nucleotides not matched to a gene: 9. The CDR3 sequence: CASSLGTGTNSYEQYF. CDR3 DNA, as far as it was read: TGTGCCAGCTCACTTGGGACCGGGACTAACTCCTACGAG.

As to this clone: The read ends 3 residues before the CDR3 terminus; that terminus is restored from the germline J gene. Other DNA sequences of this sample code for an identical CDR3. The chain carries TRBV7-3 and TRBJ1-2; no reliable D call. The CDR3 runs to 16 residues. From germline, CDR1 is SGHTA and CDR2 FQGTGA. CDR3 DNA (partial): TGTGCCAGCAGCAGAACCGGTTCAGGAAACTCGCAGGGC. Its translation is CASSRTGSGNSQG. The entire CDR3 is CASSRTGSGNSQGYTF. Complete variable domain (other parts from reference TRBV7-3 and TRBJ1-2): GAGVSQTPSNKVTEKGKYVELRCDPISGHTALYWYRQSLGQGPEFLIYFQGTGAADDSGLPNDRFFAVRPEGSVSTLKIQRTERGDSAVYLCASSRTGSGNSQGYTFGSGTRLTVV.

A remark on this clone: The read is 3 residues too short to cover the CDR3 end, so that end is filled in from the germline J gene. V usage is TRBV20-1 and J usage is TRBJ2-3, with D maybe TRBD1 (6 bases). Germline lookup yields CDR1 DFQATT and CDR2 SNEGSKA (reference sequence). The CDR3 runs 16 residues. Trimming stripped 6 bases from V and 3 bases from J, with 22 bases between. Partial CDR3 DNA: TGCAGTGCGCCTGACAGGCTCCGTGCTGGGACAGATACG. As protein: CSAPDRLRAGTDT. The full-length CDR3 reads as CSAPDRLRAGTDTQYF.

CDR3 DNA (partial): TGTGCCAGCTCACCACCGGGACAGGGGTTCTACGAG. Amino acids: CASSPPGQGFYE. The whole CDR3 protein is CASSPPGQGFYEQYF. V gene TRBV18 combines with J gene TRBJ2-7, with 10 nucleotides matching TRBD1. The read stops 3 residues short of the end of the CDR3; the missing end is completed from the germline J gene. CDR1 is KGHSH and CDR2 is LQKENI in the germline V gene. This CDR3 contains 15 residues. The J segment lost 3 bases and the V segment lost 0 bases, leaving 2 bases of the junction unmatched.

For this clone: With the read ending 3 residues before the CDR3 end, the germline J gene is used to fill in that end. The rearrangement links TRBV13 to TRBJ2-7; perhaps TRBD1 as D (5 bases). The CDR3 is made up of 14 amino acids. The V end was cut by 5 bases, the J end by 2 bases, with 13 bases between. The germline V gene encodes CDR1 PRHDT and CDR2 FYEKMQ (reference sequence). CDR3 in amino acids: CASSRNRYPYEQYF. CDR3 bases read: TGTGCCAGCAGCCGTAACAGGTATCCCTACGAG.